This is a list of T cell receptor beta chains from one sample in a study of persistence of HIV-infected CD4 T cells. The method was immunoSEQ multiplex PCR; TCRdb's version includes in-frame clones alone and lacks a portion of them. The sample yields roughly 28,000 clones, around 80% seen once. Their target antigens are unknown. The sample here was CD4+ T cells sorted from PBMCs after roughly 18-hour stimulation, taken from a patient who received antiretroviral therapy. The receptors were sampled from an adult woman with HIV who was CMV-seropositive. Each CDR3 is given with its conserved first and last residue. A D gene is named only where the DNA matches it firmly. Only some rows state a clone size, as once, few, many or a class for expanded clones.

>NA|TRBJ2-7|TRBD2|TRBV27
TGTGCCAGCAGCCCCATGGGACTAGCGGGGGGTTACGAGCAGTACTTC
CASSPMGLAGGYEQYF
>NA|TRBJ1-5|NA|TRBV2
TGTGCCAGCAGTGGACAGTTGGATCAGCCCCAGCATTTT
CASSGQLDQPQHF
>NA|TRBJ1-1|NA|TRBV2
TGTGCCAGCGGGAACAGAGAGAACACTGAAGCTTTCTTT
CASGNRENTEAFF
>NA|TRBJ1-2|NA|TRBV6-5
TGTGCCAGCATTCCGGACAGCAACTATGGCTACACCTTC
CASIPDSNYGYTF
>NA|TRBJ2-1|NA|TRBV10-3
TGTGCCATCAGTGGCCGGGGGACGAATGAGCAGTTCTTC
CAISGRGTNEQFF
>NA|TRBJ2-2|NA|TRBV5-1
TGCGCCAGCAGCTTAACCCCTGAGGGGCGCTTTACCGGGGAGCTGTTTTTT
CASSLTPEGRFTGELFF
>NA|TRBJ2-1|NA|TRBV12-5
TGTGCTAGTGGTCACCAGGGGCCGGGGGAGCAGTTCTTC
CASGHQGPGEQFF
>NA|TRBJ1-3|NA|TRBV9
TGTGCCAGCAGCGTAGAGGGGTTCTTCTCTGGAAACACCATATATTTT
CASSVEGFFSGNTIYF
>few|TRBJ1-4|NA|TRBV30
TGTGCCTGGAGTTCCCTGACTAATAATGAAAAACTGTTTTTT
CAWSSLTNNEKLFF
>once|TRBJ1-2|NA|TRBV6-1
TGTGCCAGCAGTGAAGTCCCCTCGACAGTCCTCTTTAACTATGGCTACACCTTC
CASSEVPSTVLFNYGYTF
>NA|TRBJ1-5|NA|TRBV19
TGTGCCAGCACCAACCCCCTAAGTACCTTTAGCAATCAGCCCCAGCATTTT
CASTNPLSTFSNQPQHF
>NA|TRBJ1-2|TRBD1|TRBV7-9
TGTGCCAGCAGCTTAGAGGGGACAGGAAAATTTTTTACCTTC
CASSLEGTGKFFTF
>NA|TRBJ1-1|NA|TRBV6-1
TGTGCCAGCAGTGAAGGACTCGTTCTGAACACTGAAGCTTTCTTT
CASSEGLVLNTEAFF
>NA|TRBJ1-4|TRBD1|TRBV19
TGTGCCAGTAGTATTGGACAGGGTGGTGAAAAACTGTTTTTT
CASSIGQGGEKLFF
>NA|TRBJ1-1|NA|TRBV2
TGTGCCAGCAGTGCCCTCGGAGGAATTTCCACTGAAGCTTTCTTT
CASSALGGISTEAFF
>NA|TRBJ1-3|NA|TRBV6-5
TGTGCCAGCAGTTACTCCTGGGACTTTCCAAACACCATATATTTT
CASSYSWDFPNTIYF
>once|TRBJ2-3|TRBD2|TRBV2
TGTGCCAGCAGTCTAGCGGGGGATACGCAGTATTTT
CASSLAGDTQYF
>NA|TRBJ1-4|NA|TRBV7-6
TGTGCCAGCAGCGGCAGCAGGGGCAGGGAGACGAGAACTAATGAAAAACTGTTTTTT
CASSGSRGRETRTNEKLFF
>NA|TRBJ2-3|NA|TRBV2
TGTGCCAGCAGTGAAGCGCGGGGGCCCGGTGATACGCAGTATTTT
CASSEARGPGDTQYF
>NA|TRBJ1-2|TRBD1|TRBV27
TGTGCCAGCCATCCAGGGGGGATACGCTATGGCTACACCTTC
CASHPGGIRYGYTF
>NA|TRBJ1-2|NA|TRBV9
TGTGCCAGCAGCGACCCCCTCCCGGGACACAGTAACTATGGCTACACCTTC
CASSDPLPGHSNYGYTF
>NA|TRBJ2-7|NA|TRBV29-1
TGCAGCGTTGAAACCATTTTTTCCTACGAGCAGTACTTC
CSVETIFSYEQYF
>NA|TRBJ2-1|TRBD1|TRBV5-8
TGTGCCAGCAGCCTGACAGGGGGAGAGCAGTTCTTC
CASSLTGGEQFF
>NA|TRBJ2-3|TRBD2|TRBV10-1
TGCGCCAGCAGTGTGGGTAGCGGGGGAAGGGATACGCAGTATTTT
CASSVGSGGRDTQYF
>NA|TRBJ2-3|NA|TRBV5-1
TGCGCCAGCAGCTTGGAGACTCCCGGCACAGATACGCAGTATTTT
CASSLETPGTDTQYF
>NA|TRBJ2-2|TRBD1|TRBV5-6
TGTGCCAGCAGCTTGCAGGGGGCGAAGGAGCTGTTTTTT
CASSLQGAKELFF
>NA|TRBJ2-3|TRBD1|TRBV5-1
TGCGCCAGCAGCTCACAACAGGGGAACACAGATACGCAGTATTTT
CASSSQQGNTDTQYF
>NA|TRBJ2-2|NA|TRBV13
TGTGCCAGCAGCTTGGAGGAATCAACCGGGGAGCTGTTTTTT
CASSLEESTGELFF
>NA|TRBJ2-6|NA|TRBV18
TGTGCCAGCTCACCAGGCCGCCTTGCCCCTACTGGGGCCAACGTCCTGACTTTC
CASSPGRLAPTGANVLTF
>once|TRBJ2-3|TRBD2|TRBV3-1/TRBV3-2
TGTGCCAGCAGCCTGCGGGGGGGGGCAGATACGCAGTATTTT
CASSLRGGADTQYF
>NA|TRBJ2-3|TRBD1|TRBV24-1
TGTGCCACCAGTCCAGGGGGAGATACGCAGTATTTT
CATSPGGDTQYF
>NA|TRBJ1-1|NA|TRBV7-3
TGTGCCAGCAGCGAAGTAGGGGGCACTGAAGCTTTCTTT
CASSEVGGTEAFF
>NA|TRBJ1-1|TRBD1|TRBV6-1
TGTGCCAGCAGTGTAGCTGGACAGGGGGCTGAAGCTTTCTTT
CASSVAGQGAEAFF
>NA|TRBJ1-1|NA|TRBV20-1
TGCAGTGCTAGTCCCCCAGGCCCAAACACTGAAGCTTTCTTT
CSASPPGPNTEAFF
>NA|TRBJ1-3|NA|TRBV13
TGTGCCAGCAGCCCCGGGACACGGAACTCTGGAAACACCATATATTTT
CASSPGTRNSGNTIYF
>NA|TRBJ1-2|NA|TRBV27
TGTGCCAGCAGTTTGCACGGCGACTATGGCTACACCTTC
CASSLHGDYGYTF